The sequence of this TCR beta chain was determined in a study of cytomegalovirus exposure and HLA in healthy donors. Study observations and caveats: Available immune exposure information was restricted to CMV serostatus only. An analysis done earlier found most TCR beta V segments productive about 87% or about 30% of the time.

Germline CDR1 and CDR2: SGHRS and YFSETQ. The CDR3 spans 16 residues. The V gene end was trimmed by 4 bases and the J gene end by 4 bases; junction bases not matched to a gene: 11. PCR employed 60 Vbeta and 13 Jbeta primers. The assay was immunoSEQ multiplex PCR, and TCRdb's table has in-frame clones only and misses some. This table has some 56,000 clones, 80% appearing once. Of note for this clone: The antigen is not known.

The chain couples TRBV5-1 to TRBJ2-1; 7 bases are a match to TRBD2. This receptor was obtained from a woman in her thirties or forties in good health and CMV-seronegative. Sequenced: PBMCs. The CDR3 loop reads CASSVALAAAYNEQFF. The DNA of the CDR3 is TGCGCCAGCAGCGTAGCCCTAGCGGCTGCGTACAATGAGCAGTTCTTC.